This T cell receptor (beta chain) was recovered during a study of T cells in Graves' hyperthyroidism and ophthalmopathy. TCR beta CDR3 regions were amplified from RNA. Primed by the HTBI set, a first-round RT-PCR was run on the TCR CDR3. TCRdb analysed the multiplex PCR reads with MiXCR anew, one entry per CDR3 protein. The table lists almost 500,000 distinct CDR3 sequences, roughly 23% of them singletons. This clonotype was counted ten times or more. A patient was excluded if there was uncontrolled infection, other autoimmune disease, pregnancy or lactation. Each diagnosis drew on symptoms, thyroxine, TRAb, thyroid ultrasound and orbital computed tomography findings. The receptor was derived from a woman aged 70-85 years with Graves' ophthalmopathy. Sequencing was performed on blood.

CDR3 in amino acids: CASQTGSSQPQHF. CDR3 DNA: TGTGCCAGCCAGACAGGGTCGAGTCAGCCCCAGCATTTT. The gene calls are TRBV6-1 and TRBJ1-5, with 7 bases aligning to TRBD1. The CDR3 runs to 13 residues. Looked up from germline, CDR1 is MNHNS and CDR2 is SASEGT. The ends lost 8 bases at V and 6 bases at J; junction bases unmatched: 7.